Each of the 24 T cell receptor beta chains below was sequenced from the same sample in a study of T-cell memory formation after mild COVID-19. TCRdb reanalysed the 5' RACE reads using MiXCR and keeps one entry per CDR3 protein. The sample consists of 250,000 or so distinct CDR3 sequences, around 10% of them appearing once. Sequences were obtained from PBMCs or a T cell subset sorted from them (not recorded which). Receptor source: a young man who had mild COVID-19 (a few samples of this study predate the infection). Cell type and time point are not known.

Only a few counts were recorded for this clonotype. The CDR3 bases are TGTGCCAGCAGCTCCACCTTTATGGGGGCCCGGGCAAGGCCCCAGCATTTT. Its protein is CASSSTFMGARARPQHF. This chain links TRBV7-8 with TRBJ1-5; tentative D call: TRBD1 (6 bases). The V gene's germline CDR1 is SGHVS and CDR2 FQNEAQ. The CDR3 has 17 residues. Trimming took off 4 bases at V and 9 bases at J, with 25 bases between the two ends. The full variable domain, with the rest looked up from reference TRBV7-8 and TRBJ1-5, is GAGVSQSPRYKVAKRGQDVALRCDPISGHVSLFWYQQALGQGPEFLTYFQNEAQLDKSGLPSDRFFAERPEGSVSTLKIQRTQQEDSAVYLCASSSTFMGARARPQHFGDGTRLSIL.

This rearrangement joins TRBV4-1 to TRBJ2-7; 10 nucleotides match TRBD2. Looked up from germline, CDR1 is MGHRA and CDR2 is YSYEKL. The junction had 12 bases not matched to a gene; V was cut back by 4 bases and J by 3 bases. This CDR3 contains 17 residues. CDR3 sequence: CASSRKSVAGGHYEQYF. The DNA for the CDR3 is TGCGCCAGCAGCCGAAAAAGCGTAGCGGGGGGCCACTACGAGCAGTACTTC.

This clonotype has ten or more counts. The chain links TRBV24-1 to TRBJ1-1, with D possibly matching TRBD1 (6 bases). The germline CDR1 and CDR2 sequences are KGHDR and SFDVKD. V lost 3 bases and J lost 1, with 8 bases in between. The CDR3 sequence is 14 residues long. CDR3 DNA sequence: TGTGCCACCAGTGATGGACAGTCGAACACTGAAGCTTTCTTT. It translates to CATSDGQSNTEAFF.

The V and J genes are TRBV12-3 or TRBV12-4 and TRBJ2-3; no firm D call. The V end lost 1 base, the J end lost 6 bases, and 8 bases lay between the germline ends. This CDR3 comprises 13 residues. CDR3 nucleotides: TGTGCCAGCAGTTTAGTCGAACCCGATACGCAGTATTTT. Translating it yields CASSLVEPDTQYF.

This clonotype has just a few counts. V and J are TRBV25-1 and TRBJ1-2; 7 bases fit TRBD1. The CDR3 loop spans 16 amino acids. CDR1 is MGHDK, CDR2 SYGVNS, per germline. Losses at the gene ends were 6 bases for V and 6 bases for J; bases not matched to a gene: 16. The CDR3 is CASREGGEQGIHGYTF. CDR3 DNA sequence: TGTGCCAGCAGGGAAGGCGGGGAACAGGGGATACATGGCTACACCTTC.

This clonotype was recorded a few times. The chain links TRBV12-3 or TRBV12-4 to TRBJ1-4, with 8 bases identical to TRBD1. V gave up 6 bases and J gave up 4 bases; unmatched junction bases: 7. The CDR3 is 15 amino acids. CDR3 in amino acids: CASSRTGLDNEKLFF. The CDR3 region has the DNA TGTGCCAGCAGCAGGACAGGGCTGGATAATGAAAAACTGTTTTTT.

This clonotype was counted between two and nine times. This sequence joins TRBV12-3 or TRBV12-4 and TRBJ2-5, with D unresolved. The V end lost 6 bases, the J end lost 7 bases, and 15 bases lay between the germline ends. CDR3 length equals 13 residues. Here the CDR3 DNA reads TGTGCCAGCAGGTTGGCGGCGGCAGGGACCCAGTACTTC. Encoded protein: CASRLAAAGTQYF.

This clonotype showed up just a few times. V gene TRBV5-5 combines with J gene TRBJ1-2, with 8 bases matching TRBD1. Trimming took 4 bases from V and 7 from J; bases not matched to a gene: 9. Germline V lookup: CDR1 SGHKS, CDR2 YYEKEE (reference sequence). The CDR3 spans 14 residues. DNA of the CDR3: TGTGCCAGCAGCCCCGGACAGGGCTCCCTTGGCTACACCTTC. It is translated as CASSPGQGSLGYTF.

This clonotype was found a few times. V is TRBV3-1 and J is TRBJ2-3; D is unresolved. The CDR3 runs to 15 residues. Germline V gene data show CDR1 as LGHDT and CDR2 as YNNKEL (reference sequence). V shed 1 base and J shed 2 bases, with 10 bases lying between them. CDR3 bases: TGTGCCAGCAGCCAAGGGTGGTCTAACACAGATACGCAGTATTTT. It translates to CASSQGWSNTDTQYF.

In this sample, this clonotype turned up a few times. Here the CDR3 reads CASSHGGISETQYF. In DNA, the CDR3 is TGCGCCAGCAGCCACGGCGGGATATCAGAGACCCAGTACTTC. The chain combines TRBV4-3 with TRBJ2-5; D might be TRBD2 (6 bases). V lost 3 bases to trimming and J lost 4 bases, with 12 bases between them. The CDR3 sequence is 14 residues long. Germline V gene data show CDR1 as LGHNA and CDR2 as YSLEER.

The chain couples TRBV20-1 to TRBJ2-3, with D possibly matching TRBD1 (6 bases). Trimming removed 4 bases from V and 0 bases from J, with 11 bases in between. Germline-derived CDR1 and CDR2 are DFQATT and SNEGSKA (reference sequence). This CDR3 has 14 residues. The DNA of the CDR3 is TGCAGTGCTATTGCAGGGGTGAGCACAGATACGCAGTATTTT. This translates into CSAIAGVSTDTQYF.

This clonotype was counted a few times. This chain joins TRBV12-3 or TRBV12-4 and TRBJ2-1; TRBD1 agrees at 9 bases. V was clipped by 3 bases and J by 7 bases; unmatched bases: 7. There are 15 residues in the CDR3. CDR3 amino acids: CASSLMGTGINEQFF. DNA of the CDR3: TGTGCCAGCAGTTTGATGGGGACAGGGATTAATGAGCAGTTCTTC.

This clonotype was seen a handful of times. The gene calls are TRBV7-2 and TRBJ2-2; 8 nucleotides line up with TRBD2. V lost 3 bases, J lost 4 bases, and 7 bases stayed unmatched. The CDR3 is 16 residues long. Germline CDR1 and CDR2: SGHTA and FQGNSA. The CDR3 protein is CASSFFGGETTGELFF. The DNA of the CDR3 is TGTGCCAGCAGCTTTTTCGGGGGGGAAACCACCGGGGAGCTGTTTTTT.

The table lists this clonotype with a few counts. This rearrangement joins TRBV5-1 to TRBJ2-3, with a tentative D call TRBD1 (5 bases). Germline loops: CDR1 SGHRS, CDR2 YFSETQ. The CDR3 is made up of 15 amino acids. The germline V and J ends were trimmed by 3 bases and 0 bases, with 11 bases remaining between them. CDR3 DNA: TGCGCCAGCAGCTCGACAGATACTAGCACAGATACGCAGTATTTT. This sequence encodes CASSSTDTSTDTQYF.

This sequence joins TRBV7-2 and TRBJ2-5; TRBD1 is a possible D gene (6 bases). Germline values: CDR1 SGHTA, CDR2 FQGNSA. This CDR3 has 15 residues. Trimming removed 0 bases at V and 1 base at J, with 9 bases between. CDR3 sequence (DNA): TGTGCCAGCAGCTTAGCGGGGGCCTTCCAAGAGACCCAGTACTTC. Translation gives CASSLAGAFQETQYF.

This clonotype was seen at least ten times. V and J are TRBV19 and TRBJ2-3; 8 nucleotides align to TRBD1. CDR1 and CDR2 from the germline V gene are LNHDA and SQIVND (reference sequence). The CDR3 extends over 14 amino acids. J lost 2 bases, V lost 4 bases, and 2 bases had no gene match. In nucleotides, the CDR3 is TGTGCCAGTAGTAGGACAGGGTTCACAGATACGCAGTATTTT. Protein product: CASSRTGFTDTQYF.

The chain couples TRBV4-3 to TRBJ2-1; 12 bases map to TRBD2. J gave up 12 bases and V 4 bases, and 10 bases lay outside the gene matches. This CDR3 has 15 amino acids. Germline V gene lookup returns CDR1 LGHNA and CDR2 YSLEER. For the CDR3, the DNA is TGCGCCAGCAGCCCCGACCCTAGCGGGGGGGTCGGGCAGTTCTTC. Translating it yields CASSPDPSGGVGQFF.

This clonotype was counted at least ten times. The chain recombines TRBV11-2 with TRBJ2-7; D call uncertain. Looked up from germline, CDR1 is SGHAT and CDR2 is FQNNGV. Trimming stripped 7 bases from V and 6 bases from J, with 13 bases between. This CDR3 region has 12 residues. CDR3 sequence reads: CASNPHRGEQYV. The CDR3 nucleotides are TGTGCCAGCAACCCGCACCGCGGCGAGCAGTACGTC.

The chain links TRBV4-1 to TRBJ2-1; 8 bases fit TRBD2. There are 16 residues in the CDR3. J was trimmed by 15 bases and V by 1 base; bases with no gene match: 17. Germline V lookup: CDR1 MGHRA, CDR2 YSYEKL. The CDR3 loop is CASSQGASGGTTSRFF. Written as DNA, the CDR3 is TGCGCCAGCAGCCAAGGTGCCAGCGGGGGAACTACCAGCAGGTTCTTC.

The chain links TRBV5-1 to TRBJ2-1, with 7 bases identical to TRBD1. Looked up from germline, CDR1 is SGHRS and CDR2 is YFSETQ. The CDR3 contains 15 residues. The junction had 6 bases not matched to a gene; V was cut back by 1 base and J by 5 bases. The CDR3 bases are TGCGCCAGCAGCTTGTCCCAGGGGGTCCACAATGAGCAGTTCTTC. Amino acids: CASSLSQGVHNEQFF.

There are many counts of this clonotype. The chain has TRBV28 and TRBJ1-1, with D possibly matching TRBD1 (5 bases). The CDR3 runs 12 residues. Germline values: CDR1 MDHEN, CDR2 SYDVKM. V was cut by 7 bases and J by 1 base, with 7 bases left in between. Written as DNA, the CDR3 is TGTGCCAGCAAGCAGGGGAACACTGAAGCTTTCTTT. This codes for CASKQGNTEAFF.

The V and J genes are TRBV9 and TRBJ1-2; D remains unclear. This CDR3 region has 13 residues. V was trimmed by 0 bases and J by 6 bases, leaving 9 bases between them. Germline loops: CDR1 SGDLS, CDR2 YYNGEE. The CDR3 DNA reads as TGTGCCAGCAGCGTAGCTTTCGGAGATGGCTACACCTTC. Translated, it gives CASSVAFGDGYTF.

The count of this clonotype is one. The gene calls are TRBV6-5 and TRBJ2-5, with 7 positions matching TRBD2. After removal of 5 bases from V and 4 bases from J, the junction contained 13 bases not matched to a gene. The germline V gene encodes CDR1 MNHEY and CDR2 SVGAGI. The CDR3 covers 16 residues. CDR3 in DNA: TGTGCCAGCAGTCCCCTATCGTGGGAGGGTAGAGAGACCCAGTACTTC. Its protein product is CASSPLSWEGRETQYF.

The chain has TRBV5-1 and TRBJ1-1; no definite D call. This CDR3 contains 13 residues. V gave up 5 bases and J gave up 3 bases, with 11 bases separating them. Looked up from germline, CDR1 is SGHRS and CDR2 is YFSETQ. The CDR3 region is CASRSNTDTEAFF. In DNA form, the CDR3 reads TGCGCCAGCAGGTCTAATACGGACACTGAAGCTTTCTTT.